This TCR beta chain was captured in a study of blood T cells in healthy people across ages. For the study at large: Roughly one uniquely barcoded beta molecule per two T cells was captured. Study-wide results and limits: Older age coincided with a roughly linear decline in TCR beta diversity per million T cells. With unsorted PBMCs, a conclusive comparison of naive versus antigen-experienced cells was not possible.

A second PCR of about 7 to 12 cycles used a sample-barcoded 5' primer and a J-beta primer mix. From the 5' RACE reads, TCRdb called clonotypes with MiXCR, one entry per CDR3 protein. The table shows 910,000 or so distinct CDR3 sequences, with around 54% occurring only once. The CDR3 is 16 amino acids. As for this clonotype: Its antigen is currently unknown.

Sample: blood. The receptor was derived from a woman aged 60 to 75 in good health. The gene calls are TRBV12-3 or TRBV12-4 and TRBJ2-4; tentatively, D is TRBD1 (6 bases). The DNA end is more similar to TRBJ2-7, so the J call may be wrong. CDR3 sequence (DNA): TGTGCCAGCAGTTGGCGCCCGGGACAACCCCCGTACGAGCAGTACTTC. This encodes CASSWRPGQPPYEQYF.